Below are 21 T cell receptor beta chains sequenced from a single sample in a study of T cell responses to AZD1222 COVID-19 vaccine. Some clones are missing from TCRdb's copy, which holds only in-frame ones; the method was immunoSEQ multiplex PCR. The sample lists some 140,000 clones, 88% occurring once. This material consisted of peripheral blood, taken on day 0 of AZD1222 vaccination. The receptors stem from an adult in good health.

The chain couples TRBV29-1 to TRBJ2-7; D is perhaps TRBD1 or TRBD2 (6 bases each). CDR1 SQVTM and CDR2 ANQGSEA come from the germline V gene. With 7 bases removed from V and 4 bases from J, the gap between germline ends came to 14 bases. The CDR3 loop spans 12 amino acids. The CDR3 loop is CSAGRGAYEQYF. The CDR3, as DNA: TGCAGCGCCGGAAGGGGGGCGTACGAGCAGTACTTC.

This sequence joins TRBV27 and TRBJ1-2, with TRBD1 matching over 7 bases. Germline trimming cut 7 bases from V and 7 bases from J; bases unmatched to any gene: 12. The CDR3 has 14 amino acids. CDR1 and CDR2 from the germline V gene are MNHEY and SMNVEV (reference sequence). In DNA form, the CDR3 reads TGTGCCAGCAAAGGGACAGCGTGGGCGTTTGGCTACACCTTC. Translation gives CASKGTAWAFGYTF.

V usage is TRBV4-3 and J usage is TRBJ1-1; D ambiguous. V lost 2 bases and J 7 bases, leaving 17 bases between the germline ends. Per the germline V gene, CDR1 is LGHNA and CDR2 is YSLEER. The CDR3 has 15 amino acids. The CDR3 reads CASSQLWRAEDEAFF. The DNA for the CDR3 is TGCGCCAGCAGCCAACTTTGGAGGGCTGAGGATGAAGCTTTCTTT.

The rearrangement links TRBV29-1 to TRBJ1-1; D uncertain. Trimming took off 4 bases at V and 3 bases at J, with 9 bases between the two ends. The CDR3 has 12 amino acids. The V gene's germline CDR1 is SQVTM and CDR2 ANQGSEA. The CDR3 region is CSVVNGDTEAFF. CDR3 DNA sequence: TGCAGCGTTGTTAATGGGGACACTGAAGCTTTCTTT.

The chain links TRBV6-2 or TRBV6-3 to TRBJ2-7; possibly TRBD1 for D (5 bases). CDR3 length equals 17 residues. Germline CDR1 and CDR2: MNHEY and SVGEGT. The V end was cut by 5 bases, the J end by 2 bases, with 22 bases between. CDR3 region: CASSTGPGAGPTYEQYF. The CDR3 nucleotides read TGTGCCAGCAGTACTGGGCCTGGGGCAGGTCCTACCTACGAGCAGTACTTC.

The chain uses TRBV5-1 and TRBJ2-1; no clear D gene. This CDR3 is built from 13 residues. V lost 0 bases and J lost 0, with 1 base in between. CDR1 is SGHRS, CDR2 YFSETQ, per germline. The CDR3 sequence: CASSLGSYNEQFF. The CDR3 region has the DNA TGCGCCAGCAGCTTGGGCTCCTACAATGAGCAGTTCTTC.

The chain uses TRBV6-5 and TRBJ2-7, with D unresolved. Germline V gene lookup returns CDR1 MNHEY and CDR2 SVGAGI. The germline V and J ends were trimmed by 6 bases and 3 bases, with 15 bases remaining between them. The CDR3 loop spans 14 amino acids. CDR3 coding DNA: TGTGCCAGCAGCCTCTATCTGGGTGACTACGAGCAGTACTTC. This encodes CASSLYLGDYEQYF.

This rearrangement joins TRBV5-4 to TRBJ1-1; D possibly corresponds to TRBD1 (5 bases). The CDR3 has 15 residues. Trimming removed 0 bases from V and 5 bases from J, with 14 bases in between. CDR1 SGHNT and CDR2 YYREEE come from the germline V gene (reference sequence). The CDR3 DNA is TGTGCCAGCAGCTTGGGGTCTTCGGGGGGAACTGAAGCTTTCTTT. This translates into CASSLGSSGGTEAFF.

This chain connects TRBV6-1 to TRBJ2-2; D unresolved. The V and J ends lost 2 bases and 5 bases respectively, with 12 bases between them. From germline, CDR1 is MNHNS and CDR2 SASEGT. The CDR3 is 15 amino acids. The CDR3 region has the DNA TGTGCCAGCAGTGAAAGTTTGCTAGGTACCGGGGAGCTGTTTTTT. It specifies CASSESLLGTGELFF.

This clone was observed once. CDR3 DNA: TGTGCCAGCAGCTTAGAGGGGGGACGTAGCACTGAAGCTTTCTTT. This translates into CASSLEGGRSTEAFF. The chain carries TRBV13 and TRBJ1-1; D may be TRBD1 (6 bases). The germline V gene has CDR1 PRHDT and CDR2 FYEKMQ (reference sequence). This CDR3 spans 15 amino acids. The germline V and J ends were trimmed by 1 base and 4 bases, with 13 bases remaining between them.

With respect to this clone: This sample includes further DNA sequences coding for the same CDR3. The rearrangement links TRBV5-1 to TRBJ2-7; D remains unclear. Per the germline V gene, CDR1 is SGHRS and CDR2 is YFSETQ. The CDR3 is 13 amino acids. Trimming shortened V by 0 bases and J by 4 bases, and 8 bases separated the two germline ends. The CDR3 nucleotides are TGCGCCAGCAGCTTGGAGTCAGGATACGAGCAGTACTTC. Protein sequence: CASSLESGYEQYF. The full variable domain, in which reference TRBV5-1 and TRBJ2-7 provide the parts outside the CDR3, is KAGVTQTPRYLIKTRGQQVTLSCSPISGHRSVSWYQQTPGQGLQFLFEYFSETQRNKGNFPGRFSGRQFSNSRSEMNVSTLELGDSALYLCASSLESGYEQYFGPGTRLTVT.

The chain combines TRBV5-1 with TRBJ2-1; D is possibly TRBD1 (6 bases). Germline assignment: CDR1 SGHRS and CDR2 YFSETQ. V dropped 0 bases and J dropped 6 bases, with 10 bases sitting between them. The CDR3 has 14 amino acids. The CDR3: CASSLANRANEQFF. CDR3 DNA: TGCGCCAGCAGCTTGGCTAACAGGGCCAATGAGCAGTTCTTC.

This chain joins TRBV7-9 and TRBJ1-2; 7 bases map to TRBD1. Trimming took 0 bases from V and 1 from J; bases not matched to a gene: 2. CDR1 and CDR2 from the germline V gene are SEHNR and FQNEAQ (reference sequence). This CDR3 has 15 residues. In DNA form, the CDR3 reads TGTGCCAGCAGCTTAGCACAGGGGAATAACTATGGCTACACCTTC. Protein: CASSLAQGNNYGYTF.

CDR3 in DNA: TGTGCCAGCAGCTTAAACAGGGCAAGCTCCTACAATGAGCAGTTCTTC. It encodes CASSLNRASSYNEQFF. The chain recombines TRBV7-2 with TRBJ2-1, with TRBD1 as a possible D gene (6 bases). CDR3 length: 16 residues. Germline V CDR1 and CDR2: SGHTA, FQGNSA. Trimming removed 2 bases from V and 0 bases from J, with 11 bases in between. The variable domain in full, completed from reference TRBV7-2 and TRBJ2-1, reads GAGVSQSPSNKVTEKGKDVELRCDPISGHTALYWYRQSLGQGLEFLIYFQGNSAPDKSGLPSDRFSAERTGGSVSTLTIQRTQQEDSAVYLCASSLNRASSYNEQFFGPGTRLTVL.

The chain links TRBV7-2 to TRBJ1-2; TRBD1 is a possible D gene (5 bases). Germline CDR1 is SGHTA and CDR2 is FQGNSA. The ends were cut back, 2 bases at V and 5 bases at J, with 9 bases in the middle. The CDR3 totals 13 residues. The CDR3 region has the DNA TGTGCCAGCAGCTTAACCAGGGAGTATGGCTACACCTTC. As protein: CASSLTREYGYTF. Combining the CDR3 with reference TRBV7-2 and TRBJ1-2 gives the whole variable domain GAGVSQSPSNKVTEKGKDVELRCDPISGHTALYWYRQSLGQGLEFLIYFQGNSAPDKSGLPSDRFSAERTGGSVSTLTIQRTQQEDSAVYLCASSLTREYGYTFGSGTRLTVV.

The chain couples TRBV29-1 to TRBJ2-2; TRBD1 aligns across 8 bases. The CDR3 extends over 15 amino acids. The germline gives CDR1 SQVTM, CDR2 ANQGSEA. J lost 0 bases, V lost 6 bases, and 6 bases had no gene match. This chain's CDR3 is CSVTGTGSNTGELFF. The CDR3 DNA sequence: TGCAGCGTGACCGGGACAGGTTCGAACACCGGGGAGCTGTTTTTT.

V usage is TRBV7-9 and J usage is TRBJ1-4; D is possibly TRBD1 (6 bases). The CDR3 is 14 amino acids. Trimming pared 5 bases from V and 4 bases from J, leaving 11 bases between. Germline loops: CDR1 SEHNR, CDR2 FQNEAQ (reference sequence). The DNA for the CDR3 is TGTGCCAGCAGCCGGACAGAGCTTAATGAAAAACTGTTTTTT. This encodes CASSRTELNEKLFF.

This clone was picked up one time. The J gene is TRBJ1-5, the V gene TRBV28, with D unresolved. Germline V gene sequence: CDR1 MDHEN, CDR2 SYDVKM. The CDR3 covers 12 residues. V lost 6 bases and J 5 bases, leaving 8 bases between the germline ends. CDR3 loop: CASSQVYQPQHF. Written as DNA, the CDR3 is TGTGCCAGCAGCCAAGTGTATCAGCCCCAGCATTTT.

This chain joins TRBV27 and TRBJ1-6; TRBD1 agrees at 7 bases. This CDR3 has 15 amino acids. After removal of 6 bases from V and 6 bases from J, the junction contained 8 bases not matched to a gene. CDR1 MNHEY and CDR2 SMNVEV come from the germline V gene (reference sequence). The CDR3 sequence: CASSLTGFGNSPLHF. In DNA form, the CDR3 reads TGTGCCAGCAGCCTGACAGGGTTTGGTAATTCACCCCTCCACTTT.

This chain connects TRBV6-5 to TRBJ1-1; no clear D gene. In germline, CDR1 is MNHEY, CDR2 SVGAGI. V shed 6 bases and J shed 0 bases, with 8 bases lying between them. This CDR3 has 13 residues. For the CDR3, the DNA is TGTGCCAGCAGAACAGACGTGAACACTGAAGCTTTCTTT. It codes for CASRTDVNTEAFF.

The chain combines TRBV3-1 (or the pseudogene TRBV3-2) with TRBJ2-7, with 7 nucleotides matching TRBD1. The CDR3 is 14 residues long. Germline values: CDR1 LGHDT, CDR2 YNNKEL (reference sequence). The V segment lost 0 bases and the J segment 2 bases; nucleotides outside the gene matches: 1. The CDR3 DNA sequence: TGTGCCAGCAGCCAAGAGACAGGGACCTACGAGCAGTACTTC. Its translation is CASSQETGTYEQYF.